The 20 T cell receptor beta chains in this list originate from one sample, sequenced in a study of blood T cells in healthy people across ages. Next came a second PCR, run for about 7 to 12 cycles, which used a sample-barcoded 5' primer along with a J-beta primer mix. TCRdb processed the 5' RACE reads anew with MiXCR; each CDR3 protein has one entry. This table holds roughly 2 million distinct CDR3 sequences, roughly 52% found once. The sequenced sample consisted of blood. These receptors came from a woman aged 40-49 years in good health.

V usage is TRBV5-1 and J usage is TRBJ2-5; D is perhaps TRBD1 (6 bases). CDR3 size: 17 residues. The V end lost 4 bases, the J end lost 1 base, and 20 bases lay between the germline ends. Germline CDR1 and CDR2: SGHRS and YFSETQ. CDR3 bases: TGCGCCAGCAGCCCCCGAAGCCCGGGACACCGCCAAGAGACCCAGTACTTC. Translated: CASSPRSPGHRQETQYF.

CDR3 bases: TGTGCCAGCAGCCTATGGGGGACAGGCAACTCCTACGAGCAGTACTTC. This translates into CASSLWGTGNSYEQYF. The chain employs TRBV6-2 or TRBV6-3 and TRBJ2-7; 8 bases align to TRBD1. CDR3 length: 16 amino acids. Germline-derived CDR1 and CDR2 are MNHEY and SVGEGT. V lost 6 bases and J lost 0; bases outside the gene matches: 10.

The chain combines TRBV7-3 with TRBJ2-1; 8 bases match TRBD2. Per germline, CDR1 SGHTA and CDR2 FQGTGA. The CDR3 is 16 residues long. V trimming: 5 bases; J trimming: 3 bases; junction bases outside the gene matches: 9. The CDR3, as DNA: TGTGCCAGCAGCAACTCGGGGGGGACGCGCTACAATGAGCAGTTCTTC. This codes for CASSNSGGTRYNEQFF.

The V and J genes are TRBV2 and TRBJ1-2; possible D gene TRBD1, 6 bases. Trimming pared 1 base from V and 8 bases from J, leaving 17 bases between. There are 15 residues in the CDR3. Per germline, CDR1 SNHLY and CDR2 FYNNEI. CDR3 in DNA: TGTGCCAGCAGTGAAGAGGCGGGGGGGCTGGGAGGCTACACCTTC. Translation gives CASSEEAGGLGGYTF.

The chain employs TRBV28 and TRBJ1-6; no clear D gene. The germline V gene encodes CDR1 MDHEN and CDR2 SYDVKM. The V end was cut by 8 bases, the J end by 0 bases, with 11 bases between. The CDR3 spans 15 residues. The CDR3 here is CASVDGDSYNSPLHF. For the CDR3, the DNA is TGTGCCAGCGTGGACGGGGACTCCTATAATTCACCCCTCCACTTT.

The genes are TRBV27 and TRBJ2-4, with 9 bases lining up with TRBD1. The ends lost 6 bases at V and 13 bases at J; junction bases unmatched: 10. Germline V gives CDR1 MNHEY, CDR2 SMNVEV (reference sequence). This CDR3 region has 13 residues. CDR3 amino acids: CASRAGTGREQYF. For the CDR3, the DNA is TGTGCCAGCAGAGCCGGGACAGGGAGAGAGCAGTACTTC.

This clonotype has just a few counts. CDR3 sequence (DNA): TGCGCCAGCAGCTCGACCGGACAGCTAAACATTCAGTACTTC. Translated, it gives CASSSTGQLNIQYF. The chain has TRBV5-1 and TRBJ2-4; tentatively, D is TRBD1 (6 bases). CDR1 is SGHRS, CDR2 YFSETQ, per germline. Trimming stripped 3 bases from V and 6 bases from J, with 13 bases between. The CDR3 is 14 amino acids. Combining the CDR3 with reference TRBV5-1 and TRBJ2-4 gives the whole variable domain KAGVTQTPRYLIKTRGQQVTLSCSPISGHRSVSWYQQTPGQGLQFLFEYFSETQRNKGNFPGRFSGRQFSNSRSEMNVSTLELGDSALYLCASSSTGQLNIQYFGAGTRLSVL.

In its sample, this clonotype was seen a few times. The genes are TRBV24-1 and TRBJ2-3; a possible D gene is TRBD2 (6 bases). Trimming stripped 3 bases from V and 3 bases from J, with 12 bases between. Germline CDR1 reads KGHDR; CDR2 reads SFDVKD. This CDR3 has 15 residues. The CDR3 DNA is TGTGCCACCAGTGATCCGACACTAGCAACAGATACGCAGTATTTT. This translates into CATSDPTLATDTQYF.

V is TRBV5-1 and J is TRBJ2-1; TRBD1 is a possible D gene (6 bases). This CDR3 contains 14 residues. The V end was cut by 9 bases, the J end by 9 bases, with 22 bases between. Germline values: CDR1 SGHRS, CDR2 YFSETQ. The CDR3: CAKILGAHEIEQFF. The CDR3 nucleotides are TGCGCCAAAATACTGGGGGCGCATGAAATTGAGCAGTTCTTC.

The chain carries TRBV14 and TRBJ2-1, with D possibly TRBD1 on 6 matching bases. The CDR3 totals 15 residues. The V gene's germline CDR1 is SGHDN and CDR2 FVKESK. Trimming removed 4 bases from V and 6 bases from J, with 16 bases in between. The DNA for the CDR3 is TGTGCCAGCAGCCCGCCACAGGGTGATTTCAATGAGCAGTTCTTC. It translates to CASSPPQGDFNEQFF.

Notes on this clonotype: Mismatch with germline at one junction end may stem from a read error. The V gene is TRBV2, the J gene TRBJ1-2, with D hard to call. Germline V gives CDR1 SNHLY, CDR2 FYNNEI. CDR3 length: 13 amino acids. The CDR3 sequence is CASTGAFLYGHTF. Here the CDR3 DNA reads TGTGCCAGCACCGGAGCATTTTTATATGGCCACACCTTC.

This chain connects TRBV7-9 to TRBJ2-7; 9 nucleotides align to TRBD1. This CDR3 contains 15 residues. The V segment lost 4 bases and the J segment 7 bases; nucleotides outside the gene matches: 11. CDR1 and CDR2 from the germline V gene are SEHNR and FQNEAQ (reference sequence). CDR3 nucleotide sequence: TGTGCCAGCAGCTCGGGACAGGGAGCGTCTGGGGAGCAGTACTTC. Translating gives CASSSGQGASGEQYF.

The genes are TRBV6-5 and TRBJ2-3; 8 nucleotides match TRBD1. This CDR3 is 15 amino acids long. Germline V CDR1 and CDR2: MNHEY, SVGAGI. The V gene end was trimmed by 7 bases and the J gene end by 5 bases; junction bases not matched to a gene: 11. The CDR3 DNA reads as TGTGCCAGCACCATGACCAGGGGGCGGGAAGATACGCAGTATTTT. It translates to CASTMTRGREDTQYF.

A remark on this clonotype: A junction end diverges from the germline sequence, so it may reflect a read error. The V call is TRBV7-2, the J call TRBJ2-7, with a tentative D call TRBD2 (5 bases). Germline CDR1 is SGHTA and CDR2 is FQGNSA. The length of the CDR3 is 16 residues. This chain's CDR3 is CACSLAHRQYSYEQYF. CDR3 bases: TGTGCCTGCAGCTTAGCGCATAGGCAGTACTCCTACGAGCAGTACTTC.

This clonotype was detected only a few times. The chain employs TRBV29-1 and TRBJ2-1, with D unresolved. CDR3 length: 11 residues. Germline lookup yields CDR1 SQVTM and CDR2 ANQGSEA. V was trimmed by 4 bases and J by 6 bases, leaving 7 bases between them. In DNA form, the CDR3 reads TGCAGCGTTGGAGCACTCAATGAGCAGTTCTTC. Protein product: CSVGALNEQFF.

The V gene is TRBV11-2, the J gene TRBJ2-3, with D perhaps matching TRBD1 or TRBD2 (5 bases each). The CDR3 consists of 15 residues. CDR1 SGHAT and CDR2 FQNNGV come from the germline V gene. V lost 4 bases and J lost 2, with 13 bases in between. DNA for the CDR3: TGTGCCAGCAGCTCCGGGACCCGGACCACAGATACGCAGTATTTT. Its protein product is CASSSGTRTTDTQYF.

This chain links TRBV5-4 with TRBJ2-2, with TRBD1 matching 9 bases. The CDR3 extends over 16 amino acids. The V gene end was trimmed by 0 bases and the J gene end by 9 bases; junction bases not matched to a gene: 9. CDR1 is SGHNT, CDR2 YYREEE, per germline (reference sequence). CDR3: CASSLALGQGERELFF. The DNA of the CDR3 is TGTGCCAGCAGCTTGGCCTTGGGACAGGGTGAGAGGGAGCTGTTTTTT. Full variable domain (missing parts from reference TRBV5-4 and TRBJ2-2): ETGVTQSPTHLIKTRGQQVTLRCSSQSGHNTVSWYQQALGQGPQFIFQYYREEENGRGNFPPRFSGLQFPNYSSELNVNALELDDSALYLCASSLALGQGERELFFGEGSRLTVL.

This clonotype was detected only a few times. This rearrangement joins TRBV18 to TRBJ1-2, with D possibly TRBD1 on 6 matching bases. V gave up 5 bases and J gave up 0 bases, with 10 bases separating them. This CDR3 comprises 14 residues. From germline, CDR1 is KGHSH and CDR2 LQKENI. The CDR3 protein is CASSMDSTNYGYTF. Written as DNA, the CDR3 is TGTGCCAGCTCAATGGACAGTACTAACTATGGCTACACCTTC. The variable domain in full, completed from reference TRBV18 and TRBJ1-2, reads NAGVMQNPRHLVRRRGQEARLRCSPMKGHSHVYWYRQLPEEGLKFMVYLQKENIIDESGMPKERFSAEFPKEGPSILRIQQVVRGDSAAYFCASSMDSTNYGYTFGSGTRLTVV.

V usage is TRBV7-8 and J usage is TRBJ2-3, with TRBD2 identical over 8 bases. The trim removed 5 bases at V and 5 bases at J, leaving 15 bases unmatched. The CDR3 sequence is 17 residues long. Germline V gives CDR1 SGHVS, CDR2 FQNEAQ. The CDR3 bases are TGTGCCAGCAGCGCCCCACAAGCGGGGGAAGGGGGAGATACGCAGTATTTT. Translation: CASSAPQAGEGGDTQYF.

V gene TRBV10-2 combines with J gene TRBJ2-3, with D possibly TRBD1 on 5 matching bases. Germline assignment: CDR1 WSHSY and CDR2 SAAADI. V lost 7 bases and J 1 base, leaving 12 bases between the germline ends. The CDR3 sequence is 14 residues long. CDR3 in amino acids: CASKFGHGTDTQYF. The CDR3 bases are TGCGCCAGCAAGTTCGGACATGGCACAGATACGCAGTATTTT.